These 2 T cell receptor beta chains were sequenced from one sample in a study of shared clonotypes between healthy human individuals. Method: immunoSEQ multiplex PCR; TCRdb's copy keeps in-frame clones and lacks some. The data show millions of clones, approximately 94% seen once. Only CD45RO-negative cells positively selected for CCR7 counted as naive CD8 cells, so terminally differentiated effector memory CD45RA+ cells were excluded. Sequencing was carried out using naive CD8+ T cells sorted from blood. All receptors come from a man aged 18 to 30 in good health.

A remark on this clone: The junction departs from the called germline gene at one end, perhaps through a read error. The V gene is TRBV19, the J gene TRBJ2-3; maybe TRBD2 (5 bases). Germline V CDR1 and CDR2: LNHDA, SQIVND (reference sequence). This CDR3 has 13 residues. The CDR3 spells CAGSVPSTDTQYF. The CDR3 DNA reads TGTGCCGGTAGCGTTCCTAGCACAGATACGCAGTATTTT. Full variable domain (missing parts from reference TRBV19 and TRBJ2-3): DGGITQSPKYLFRKEGQNVTLSCEQNLNHDAMYWYRQDPGQGLRLIYYSQIVNDFQKGDIAEGYSVSREKKESFPLTVTSAQKNPTAFYLCAGSVPSTDTQYFGPGTRLTVL.

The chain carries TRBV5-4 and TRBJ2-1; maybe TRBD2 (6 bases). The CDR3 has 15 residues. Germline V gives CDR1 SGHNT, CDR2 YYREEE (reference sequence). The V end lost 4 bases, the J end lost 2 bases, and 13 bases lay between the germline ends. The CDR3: CASSPESGAYNEQFF. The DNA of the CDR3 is TGTGCCAGCAGCCCGGAGTCGGGGGCCTACAATGAGCAGTTCTTC.